What follows are 10 T cell receptor beta chains derived from one specimen sequenced in a study of T-cell reconstitution after alpha-beta-depleted transplantation in children. Unique molecular identifiers tagged the TCRbeta library. MiXCR was run by TCRdb on the PCR reads, yielding one entry per CDR3 protein. The table has 90,000 to 100,000 distinct CDR3 sequences, 23% seen once. The sequences come from PBMCs, collected before TCRalphabeta/CD19-depleted stem cell transplant. The receptors here all came from a boy between 2 and 10 years old with acute lymphoblastic leukemia, due to receive a stem cell transplant.

The sample holds many counts of this clonotype. The chain recombines TRBV27 with TRBJ2-1; D may be TRBD1 or TRBD2 (6 bases each). The CDR3 loop spans 13 amino acids. Germline CDR1 is MNHEY and CDR2 is SMNVEV (reference sequence). Trimming took 2 bases from V and 7 from J, leaving 9 bases between them. The CDR3 region is CASSLTGRNEQFF. For the CDR3, the DNA is TGTGCCAGCAGTTTAACAGGGAGGAATGAGCAGTTCTTC.

This chain links TRBV5-1 with TRBJ2-1; TRBD1 is a possible D gene (5 bases). CDR1 is SGHRS and CDR2 is YFSETQ in the germline V gene. This CDR3 comprises 16 residues. Trimming took 0 bases from V and 5 from J, leaving 15 bases between them. The CDR3: CASSLGQGKGDNEQFF. In DNA, the CDR3 is TGCGCCAGCAGCTTGGGTCAGGGTAAAGGGGACAATGAGCAGTTCTTC.

The chain couples TRBV7-9 to TRBJ2-7; D uncertain. Germline V gene sequence: CDR1 SEHNR, CDR2 FQNEAQ (reference sequence). The ends were cut back, 3 bases at V and 4 bases at J, with 7 bases in the middle. This CDR3 has 12 amino acids. The CDR3 is CASSLDDYEQYF. As DNA, the CDR3 is TGTGCCAGCAGCTTGGACGATTACGAGCAGTACTTC.

The chain is built from TRBV25-1 and TRBJ2-7; no firm D call. The CDR3 extends over 11 amino acids. V dropped 6 bases and J dropped 3 bases, with 6 bases sitting between them. From germline, CDR1 is MGHDK and CDR2 SYGVNS. CDR3 DNA sequence: TGTGCCAGCAGGTATGACTACGAGCAGTACTTC. Translating it yields CASRYDYEQYF.

The chain uses TRBV6-1 and TRBJ2-5; tentatively, D is TRBD1 or TRBD2 (5 bases each). Germline V gene sequence: CDR1 MNHNS, CDR2 SASEGT. Between the trimmed V and J ends, which lost 6 bases and 4 bases, there was a span of 12 bases. CDR3 length: 13 amino acids. CDR3 sequence: CASSRDPGETQYF. For the CDR3, the DNA is TGTGCCAGCAGCCGGGACCCCGGAGAGACCCAGTACTTC.

This clonotype was counted between two and nine times. This sequence joins TRBV28 and TRBJ1-5; D unclear. The CDR3 extends over 16 amino acids. Germline assignment: CDR1 MDHEN and CDR2 SYDVKM. The germline V and J ends were trimmed by 1 base and 2 bases, with 12 bases remaining between them. CDR3 residues: CASSLSDFRRNQPQHF. DNA for the CDR3: TGTGCCAGCAGTTTATCCGATTTCCGGCGCAATCAGCCCCAGCATTTT.

There are many counts of this clonotype. This chain connects TRBV20-1 to TRBJ1-5; weak D call: TRBD1 (5 bases). Germline CDR1 and CDR2: DFQATT and SNEGSKA (reference sequence). The CDR3 totals 15 residues. Trimming pared 6 bases from V and 2 bases from J, leaving 17 bases between. This CDR3 is CSAPRGTGGNQPQHF. In nucleotides, the CDR3 is TGCAGTGCCCCTCGGGGGACGGGAGGCAATCAGCCCCAGCATTTT.

This clonotype was recorded many times. The V call is TRBV7-8, the J call TRBJ2-4, with D possibly being TRBD1 (6 bases). Trimming removed 3 bases from V and 6 bases from J, with 15 bases in between. Germline lookup yields CDR1 SGHVS and CDR2 FQNEAQ. There are 15 residues in the CDR3. CDR3 bases: TGTGCCAGCAGCTTGGCCGGGACAACCCTAAACATTCAGTACTTC. Protein sequence: CASSLAGTTLNIQYF.

This clonotype turned up a few times. J is TRBJ2-3 and V is TRBV9; 8 bases match TRBD2. Unmatched junction bases numbered 1, after V lost 4 bases and J lost 0 bases. The germline gives CDR1 SGDLS, CDR2 YYNGEE. This CDR3 comprises 14 residues. The CDR3 loop is CASSPGGSTDTQYF. DNA of the CDR3: TGTGCCAGCAGCCCGGGGGGGAGCACAGATACGCAGTATTTT.

The chain has TRBV20-1 and TRBJ1-1; no reliable D call. Germline assignment: CDR1 DFQATT and CDR2 SNEGSKA (reference sequence). Trimming shortened V by 5 bases and J by 3 bases, and 10 bases separated the two germline ends. CDR3 length equals 12 residues. The CDR3 bases are TGCAGTGCTCTAAACCTGGACACTGAAGCTTTCTTT. Translation: CSALNLDTEAFF.